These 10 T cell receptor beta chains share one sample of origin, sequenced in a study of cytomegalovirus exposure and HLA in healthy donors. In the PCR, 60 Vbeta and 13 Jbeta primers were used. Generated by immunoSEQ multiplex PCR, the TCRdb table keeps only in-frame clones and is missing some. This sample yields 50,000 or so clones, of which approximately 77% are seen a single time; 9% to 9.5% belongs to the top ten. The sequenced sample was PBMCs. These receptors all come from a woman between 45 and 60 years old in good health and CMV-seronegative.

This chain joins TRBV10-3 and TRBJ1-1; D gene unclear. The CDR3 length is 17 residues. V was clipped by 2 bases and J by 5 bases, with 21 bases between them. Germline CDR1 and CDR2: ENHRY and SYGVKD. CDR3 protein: CAISEPLGIDTGTEAFF. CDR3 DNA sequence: TGTGCCATCAGTGAGCCGTTGGGTATTGACACTGGGACTGAAGCTTTCTTT.

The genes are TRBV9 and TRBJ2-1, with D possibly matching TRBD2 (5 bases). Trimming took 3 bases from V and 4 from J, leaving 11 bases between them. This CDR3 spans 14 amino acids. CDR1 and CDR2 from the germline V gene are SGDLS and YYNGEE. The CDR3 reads CASSDRGEYNEQFF. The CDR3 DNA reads TGTGCCAGCAGCGACCGGGGAGAATACAATGAGCAGTTCTTC.

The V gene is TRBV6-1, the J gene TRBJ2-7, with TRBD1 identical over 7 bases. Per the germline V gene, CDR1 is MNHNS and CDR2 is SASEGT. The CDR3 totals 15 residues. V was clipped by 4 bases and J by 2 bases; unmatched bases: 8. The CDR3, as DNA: TGTGCCAGCAGTGTTTACCGGGACAGCACCTACGAGCAGTACTTC. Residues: CASSVYRDSTYEQYF.

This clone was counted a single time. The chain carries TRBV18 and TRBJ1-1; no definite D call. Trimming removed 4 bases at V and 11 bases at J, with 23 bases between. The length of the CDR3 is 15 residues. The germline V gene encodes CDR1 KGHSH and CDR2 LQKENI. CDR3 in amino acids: CASSLTGLGPSTAFF. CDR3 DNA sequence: TGTGCCAGCTCACTGACCGGGTTAGGCCCGAGTACGGCTTTCTTT.

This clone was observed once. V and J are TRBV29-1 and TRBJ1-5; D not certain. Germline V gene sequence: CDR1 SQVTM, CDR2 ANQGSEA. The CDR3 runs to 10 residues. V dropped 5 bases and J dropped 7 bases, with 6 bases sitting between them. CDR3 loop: CSVSRQPQHF. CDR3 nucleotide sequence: TGCAGCGTTAGCAGGCAGCCCCAGCATTTT.

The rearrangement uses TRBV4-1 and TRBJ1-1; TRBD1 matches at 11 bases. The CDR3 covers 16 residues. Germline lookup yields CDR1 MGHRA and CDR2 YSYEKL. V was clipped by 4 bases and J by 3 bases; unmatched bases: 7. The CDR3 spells CASSPGQGAVDTEAFF. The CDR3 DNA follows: TGCGCCAGCAGCCCAGGACAGGGGGCGGTTGACACTGAAGCTTTCTTT.

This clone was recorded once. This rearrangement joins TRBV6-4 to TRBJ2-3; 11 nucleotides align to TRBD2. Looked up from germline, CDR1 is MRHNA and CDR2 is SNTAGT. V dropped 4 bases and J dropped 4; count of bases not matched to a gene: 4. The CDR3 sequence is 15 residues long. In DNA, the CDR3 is TGTGCCAGCAGTGCGGTAGCGGGGGGGCCAGATACGCAGTATTTT. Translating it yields CASSAVAGGPDTQYF.

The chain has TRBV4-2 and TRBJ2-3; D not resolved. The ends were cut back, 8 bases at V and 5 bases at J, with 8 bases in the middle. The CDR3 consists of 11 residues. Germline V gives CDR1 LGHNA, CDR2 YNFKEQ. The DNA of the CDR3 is TGTGCCAGCGGTCGGGTAGATACGCAGTATTTT. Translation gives CASGRVDTQYF.

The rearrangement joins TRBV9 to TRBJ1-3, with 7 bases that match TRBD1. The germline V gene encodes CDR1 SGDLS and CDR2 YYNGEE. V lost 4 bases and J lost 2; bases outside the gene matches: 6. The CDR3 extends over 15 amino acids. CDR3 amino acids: CASSPPDRAGNTIYF. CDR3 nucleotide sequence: TGTGCCAGCAGCCCCCCCGACAGGGCTGGAAACACCATATATTTT.

The CDR3: CSATPGSNYGYTF. CDR3 in DNA: TGCAGCGCGACCCCCGGGAGTAACTATGGCTACACCTTC. This sequence joins TRBV29-1 and TRBJ1-2; D unresolved. V was shortened by 7 bases and J by 1 base, with 13 bases between the two germline ends. This CDR3 has 13 amino acids. CDR1 and CDR2 (germline): SQVTM, ANQGSEA.